A single sample is the source of the 20 T cell receptor beta chains below, sequenced in a study of T cell changes during pregnancy in multiple sclerosis. Generated by immunoSEQ multiplex PCR, the TCRdb table keeps only in-frame clones and is missing some. The data hold just under 65,000 clones, with roughly nine tenths observed a single time. This material consisted of peripheral blood, taken after pregnancy. These receptors all come from a female donor in good health, enrolled as a control in a pregnancy study.

V gene TRBV7-9 combines with J gene TRBJ1-1; 8 bases agree with TRBD1. The V gene end was trimmed by 0 bases and the J gene end by 4 bases; junction bases not matched to a gene: 13. Germline-derived CDR1 and CDR2 are SEHNR and FQNEAQ (reference sequence). The CDR3 runs 18 residues. The CDR3 coding sequence is TGTGCCAGCAGCTTAGCGACGGGTTGGTACAGGGGGGCCACTGAAGCTTTCTTT. It yields the protein CASSLATGWYRGATEAFF.

This chain joins TRBV11-2 and TRBJ1-1, with 11 bases that match TRBD1. This CDR3 spans 17 amino acids. V was pared by 4 bases and J by 6 bases, with 13 bases of the junction left unmatched. Looked up from germline, CDR1 is SGHAT and CDR2 is FQNNGV. The CDR3 sequence is CASSSRDRGTGGPEAFF. In DNA form, the CDR3 reads TGTGCCAGCAGCTCCCGGGACAGGGGGACTGGAGGACCTGAAGCTTTCTTT.

This sequence joins TRBV30 and TRBJ1-4, with 7 bases that match TRBD1. V gave up 1 base and J gave up 8 bases; unmatched junction bases: 7. The CDR3 sequence is 14 residues long. The germline V gene encodes CDR1 GTSNPN and CDR2 SVGIG (reference sequence). CDR3 bases: TGTGCCTGGAGTGGAAACAGGGGAAAAGAAAAACTGTTTTTT. Its protein is CAWSGNRGKEKLFF.

The chain joins TRBV5-6 to TRBJ1-2; possible D gene TRBD1, 6 bases. V lost 0 bases to trimming and J lost 8 bases, with 14 bases between them. Per the germline V gene, CDR1 is SGHDT and CDR2 is YYEEEE. CDR3 length equals 14 residues. The CDR3 sequence is CASSLAGGARGYTF. The CDR3, as DNA: TGTGCCAGCAGCTTGGCCGGGGGGGCGAGGGGCTACACCTTC.

This chain uses TRBV4-2 with TRBJ1-2; TRBD1 matches at 8 bases. The CDR3 extends over 17 amino acids. Looked up from germline, CDR1 is LGHNA and CDR2 is YNFKEQ. V shed 1 base, J shed 2 bases, and the junction held 9 bases outside the gene matches. CDR3 sequence: CASSQAKTGTGNYGYTF. In DNA, the CDR3 is TGTGCCAGCAGCCAAGCCAAGACCGGGACAGGCAACTATGGCTACACCTTC.

The V and J genes are TRBV4-3 and TRBJ2-2; maybe TRBD1 (6 bases). The CDR3 runs to 14 residues. Trimming cost V 4 bases and J 4 bases, with 10 bases left between them. Germline V CDR1 and CDR2: LGHNA, YSLEER. The CDR3 DNA sequence: TGCGCCAGCAGCCCACAGGGCTTCACCGGGGAGCTGTTTTTT. Protein product: CASSPQGFTGELFF.

The chain recombines TRBV11-3 with TRBJ2-1, with 9 bases fitting TRBD1. The germline V gene has CDR1 SGHNT and CDR2 YENEEA. V was pared by 1 base and J by 7 bases, with 5 bases of the junction left unmatched. CDR3 length: 15 amino acids. CDR3 nucleotide sequence: TGTGCCAGCAGCTTAGGACCGACAGGGGGGAATGAGCAGTTCTTC. Translating gives CASSLGPTGGNEQFF. The complete variable domain, with remaining parts taken from reference TRBV11-3 and TRBJ2-1, reads EAGVVQSPRYKIIEKKQPVAFWCNPISGHNTLYWYLQNLGQGPELLIRYENEEAVDDSQLPKDRFSAERLKGVDSTLKIQPAELGDSAVYLCASSLGPTGGNEQFFGPGTRLTVL.

This clone has a single count. This chain joins TRBV14 and TRBJ2-5; D remains unclear. Germline values: CDR1 SGHDN, CDR2 FVKESK. The CDR3 loop spans 14 amino acids. V lost 4 bases and J 2 bases, leaving 11 bases between the germline ends. The CDR3 region has the DNA TGTGCCAGCAGCCCCTCGAGGCTACAAGAGACCCAGTACTTC. It translates to CASSPSRLQETQYF.

This sequence joins TRBV4-3 and TRBJ2-1, with TRBD1 identical over 10 bases. The V and J ends lost 0 bases and 15 bases, in that order; junction bases with no gene match: 8. The CDR3 is made up of 14 amino acids. Germline V gene lookup returns CDR1 LGHNA and CDR2 YSLEER. The CDR3 protein is CASSQDAGQGTPFF. The CDR3 DNA reads TGCGCCAGCAGCCAAGATGCGGGACAGGGGACTCCGTTCTTC.

The chain links TRBV5-6 to TRBJ2-1; TRBD2 is a possible D gene (6 bases). V gave up 0 bases and J gave up 0 bases, with 10 bases separating them. The CDR3 length is 16 residues. Germline V CDR1 and CDR2: SGHDT, YYEEEE. CDR3 amino acids: CASSLEVTSSYNEQFF. The CDR3 DNA sequence: TGTGCCAGCAGCTTGGAAGTGACTAGCTCCTACAATGAGCAGTTCTTC.

The rearrangement links TRBV5-5 to TRBJ2-7; possible D gene TRBD2, 5 bases. The CDR3 consists of 12 residues. Germline V gives CDR1 SGHKS, CDR2 YYEKEE (reference sequence). Between the trimmed V and J ends, which lost 4 bases and 6 bases, there was a span of 11 bases. The chain's CDR3 is CASSMSEGEQYF. The CDR3 DNA is TGTGCCAGCAGCATGAGCGAGGGCGAGCAGTACTTC.

V and J are TRBV10-3 and TRBJ1-2; the D gene is possibly TRBD1 (6 bases). Trimming took 0 bases from V and 4 from J, leaving 12 bases between them. The CDR3 spans 15 residues. The germline V gene has CDR1 ENHRY and CDR2 SYGVKD. The DNA for the CDR3 is TGTGCCATCAGTGAGTCCGGGGGCGGGAGCTATGGCTACACCTTC. Translation: CAISESGGGSYGYTF.

This sequence joins TRBV4-1 and TRBJ1-3; D gene unclear. This CDR3 spans 14 amino acids. V lost 2 bases and J lost 8, with 13 bases in between. Germline V gene data show CDR1 as MGHRA and CDR2 as YSYEKL. In DNA form, the CDR3 reads TGCGCCAGCAGCCAAATGTCCACCGGGGACACCATATATTTT. This codes for CASSQMSTGDTIYF.

V and J are TRBV4-3 and TRBJ1-6; 7 nucleotides match TRBD1. Germline V gene sequence: CDR1 LGHNA, CDR2 YSLEER. CDR3 length equals 20 residues. V shed 1 base, J shed 1 base, and the junction held 13 bases outside the gene matches. In nucleotides, the CDR3 is TGCGCCAGCAGCCAAGCCTTCGCCAGACAGGGTCGGTCCTATAATTCACCCCTCCACTTT. The encoded protein is CASSQAFARQGRSYNSPLHF.

V is TRBV30 and J is TRBJ1-5; no reliable D call. V was pared by 2 bases and J by 3 bases, with 11 bases between. The CDR3 sequence is 14 residues long. Per germline, CDR1 GTSNPN and CDR2 SVGIG (reference sequence). The CDR3 nucleotides are TGTGCCTGGAGTCCAACAGCCTACAATCAGCCCCAGCATTTT. Its protein product is CAWSPTAYNQPQHF.

The J gene is TRBJ2-1, the V gene TRBV5-1, with TRBD1 matching 10 bases. The CDR3 is 16 residues long. The V gene end was trimmed by 4 bases and the J gene end by 6 bases; junction bases not matched to a gene: 10. Per germline, CDR1 SGHRS and CDR2 YFSETQ. The chain's CDR3 is CASSVPGQGKVNEQFF. CDR3 DNA sequence: TGCGCCAGCAGCGTACCGGGACAGGGGAAGGTCAATGAGCAGTTCTTC. Combining the CDR3 with reference TRBV5-1 and TRBJ2-1 gives the whole variable domain KAGVTQTPRYLIKTRGQQVTLSCSPISGHRSVSWYQQTPGQGLQFLFEYFSETQRNKGNFPGRFSGRQFSNSRSEMNVSTLELGDSALYLCASSVPGQGKVNEQFFGPGTRLTVL.

The chain recombines TRBV19 with TRBJ2-3; TRBD2 matches at 14 bases. The V gene's germline CDR1 is LNHDA and CDR2 SQIVND (reference sequence). Trimming removed 6 bases from V and 3 bases from J; junction bases left unmatched: 5. The CDR3 spans 16 residues. The CDR3 nucleotides are TGTGCCAGTAGCCCGGGACTAGCGGGGGAAACAGATACGCAGTATTTT. It encodes CASSPGLAGETDTQYF.

The chain recombines TRBV5-1 with TRBJ1-1; TRBD1 agrees at 7 bases. Trimming at V came to 7 bases and at J to 6 bases, leaving 9 bases not matched to a gene. CDR1 is SGHRS, CDR2 YFSETQ, per germline. The length of the CDR3 is 13 residues. CDR3 sequence: CASGGQVPSEAFF. For the CDR3, the DNA is TGCGCCAGCGGTGGACAGGTACCTTCTGAAGCTTTCTTT.

This clone was observed a few times. The rearrangement joins TRBV7-7 to TRBJ2-1, with 8 bases fitting TRBD2. The germline gives CDR1 SSHAT, CDR2 FNYEAQ (reference sequence). Losses at the gene ends were 1 base for V and 7 bases for J; bases not matched to a gene: 9. The CDR3 runs to 16 residues. CDR3 protein: CASSLGAGGARNEQFF. CDR3 nucleotide sequence: TGTGCCAGCAGCTTAGGGGCCGGGGGGGCCAGGAATGAGCAGTTCTTC.

This clone is a singleton in its sample. The chain is built from TRBV30 and TRBJ2-1; the match to TRBD1 covers 8 bases. The CDR3 is 15 residues long. Germline V gives CDR1 GTSNPN, CDR2 SVGIG (reference sequence). With V trimmed by 2 bases and J by 7 bases, 10 bases remained unmatched. The chain's CDR3 is CAWSPRLTGENEQFF. For the CDR3, the DNA is TGTGCCTGGAGTCCACGCTTGACAGGGGAGAATGAGCAGTTCTTC.